The T cell receptor beta chain described here comes from a study of CD4 T cells in relation to SARS-CoV-2 and coronaviruses. Study information: Crossreactive spike epitopes shared across donors were mapped to their HLA restriction.

The CDR3 totals 11 residues. The V and J ends lost 5 bases and 16 bases, in that order; junction bases with no gene match: 6. Looked up from germline, CDR1 is KGHSH and CDR2 is LQKENI. Worth noting for this clone: Its specificity is unknown.

Unexposed donor CD4+ T cells date from about 2011-2018, before the COVID-19 pandemic. Study-wide findings and caveats: The assay detects memory recall responses, not culture-primed primary responses.

Naive and memory CD4+ T cell DNA was deep-sequenced without culture. The data were produced by immunoSEQ multiplex PCR, yet TCRdb's version contains in-frame clones alone and is incomplete. The sample has tens of thousands of clones, 70% to 90% seen once; the top ten hold around 1.5%. The clonotype originates from a human donor in good health. The gene calls are TRBV18 and TRBJ2-1; TRBD1 agrees at 9 bases. The sample was memory CD4+ T cells from PBMCs. CDR3 coding DNA: TGTGCCAGCTCAGACCGGGACAGGGTTTTCTTC. This encodes CASSDRDRVFF.